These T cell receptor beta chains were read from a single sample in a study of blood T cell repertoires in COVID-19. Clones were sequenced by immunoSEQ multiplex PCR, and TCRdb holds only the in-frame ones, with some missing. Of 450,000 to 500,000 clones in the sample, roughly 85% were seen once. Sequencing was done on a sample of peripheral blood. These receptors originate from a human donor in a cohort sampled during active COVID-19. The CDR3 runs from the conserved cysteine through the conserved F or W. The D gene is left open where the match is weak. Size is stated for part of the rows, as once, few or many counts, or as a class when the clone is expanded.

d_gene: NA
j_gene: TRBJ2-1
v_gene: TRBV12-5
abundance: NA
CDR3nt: TGTGCTAGTGGTTTGCAGGCTTTCCTCAGCTCCTACAATGAGCAGTTCTTC
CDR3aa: CASGLQAFLSSYNEQFF

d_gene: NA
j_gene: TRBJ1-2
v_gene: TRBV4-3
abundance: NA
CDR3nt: TGCGCCAGCAGCCAGGGGCTTAACTATGGCTACACCTTC
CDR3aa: CASSQGLNYGYTF

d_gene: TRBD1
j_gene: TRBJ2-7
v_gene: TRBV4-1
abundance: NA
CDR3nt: TGCGCCAGCAGCCAATTCCAGACAGGGGGGCCCCCCTACGAGCAGTACTTC
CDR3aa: CASSQFQTGGPPYEQYF

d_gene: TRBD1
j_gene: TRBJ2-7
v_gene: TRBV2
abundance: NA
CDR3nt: TGTGCCAGCAGTACAGGGGAACAGTACTTC
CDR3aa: CASSTGEQYF

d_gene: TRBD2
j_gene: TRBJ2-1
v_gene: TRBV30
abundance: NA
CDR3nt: TGTGCCTGGAGGAATAGCGGGAGGGCCGGGAATGAGCAGTTCTTC
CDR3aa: CAWRNSGRAGNEQFF

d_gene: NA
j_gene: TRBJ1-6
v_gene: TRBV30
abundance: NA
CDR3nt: TGTGCCTGGAGTGTACGGGAAAGGTCACCCCTCCACTTT
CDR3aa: CAWSVRERSPLHF

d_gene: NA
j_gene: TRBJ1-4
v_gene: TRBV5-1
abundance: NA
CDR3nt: TGCGCCAGCAGCGCGGGGAGTGAAAAACTGTTTTTT
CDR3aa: CASSAGSEKLFF

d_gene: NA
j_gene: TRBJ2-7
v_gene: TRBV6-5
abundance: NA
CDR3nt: TGTGCCAGCAGTTACTCGAGGCAGGGCTACGAGCAGTACTTC
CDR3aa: CASSYSRQGYEQYF

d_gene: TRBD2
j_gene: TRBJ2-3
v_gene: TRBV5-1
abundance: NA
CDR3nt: TGCGCCAGCAGCTTGGTCGGGAGGGACCCAGATACGCAGTATTTT
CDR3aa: CASSLVGRDPDTQYF

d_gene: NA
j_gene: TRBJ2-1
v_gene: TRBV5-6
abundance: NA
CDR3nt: TGTGCCAGCAGCTTGGGGGCGAAAACTCTCTACAATGAGCAGTTCTTC
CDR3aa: CASSLGAKTLYNEQFF

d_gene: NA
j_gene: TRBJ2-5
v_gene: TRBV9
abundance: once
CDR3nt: TGTGCCAGCAGCGTAGGTAATTTGAGGGAGACCCAGTACTTC
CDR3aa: CASSVGNLRETQYF

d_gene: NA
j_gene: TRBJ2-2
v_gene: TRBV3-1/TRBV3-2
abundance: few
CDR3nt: TGTGCCAGCAGCCGGCGCGGAACCGGGGAGCTGTTTTTT
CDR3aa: CASSRRGTGELFF

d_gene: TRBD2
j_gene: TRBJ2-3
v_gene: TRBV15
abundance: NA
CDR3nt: TGTGCCACCAGCAGTCCCCCGGTAGCGGGACCCCAAGCTACGCAGTATTTT
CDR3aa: CATSSPPVAGPQATQYF

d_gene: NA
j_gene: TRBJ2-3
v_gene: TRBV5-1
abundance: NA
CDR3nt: TGCGCCAGCAGCTTATCGATCCAATTAGGGGCAGATACGCAGTATTTT
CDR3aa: CASSLSIQLGADTQYF

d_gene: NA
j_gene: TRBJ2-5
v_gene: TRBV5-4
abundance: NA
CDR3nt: TGTGCCAGCAGCTTGCCTAGCTCTCGGGAGACCCAGTACTTC
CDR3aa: CASSLPSSRETQYF

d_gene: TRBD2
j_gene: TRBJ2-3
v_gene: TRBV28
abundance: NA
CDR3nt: TGTGCCAGTAGCGGGCCGGGCACAGATACGCAGTATTTT
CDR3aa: CASSGPGTDTQYF

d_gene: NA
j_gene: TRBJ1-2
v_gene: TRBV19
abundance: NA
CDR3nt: TGTGCCAGTAGCAACAGGGTTTACTATGGCTACACCTTC
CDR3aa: CASSNRVYYGYTF

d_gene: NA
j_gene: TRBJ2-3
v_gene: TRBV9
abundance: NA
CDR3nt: TGTGCCAGCAGCTCTCTAGGGGACACAGATACGCAGTATTTT
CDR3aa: CASSSLGDTDTQYF

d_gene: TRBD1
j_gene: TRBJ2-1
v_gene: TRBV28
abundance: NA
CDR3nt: TGTGCCATTACCGGGCAGGGGGATGAGCAGTTCTTC
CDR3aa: CAITGQGDEQFF

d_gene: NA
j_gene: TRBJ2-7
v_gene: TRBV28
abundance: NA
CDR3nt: TGTGCCGGCCAAGGGCAGGGTCTCTCCGAGCAGTACTTC
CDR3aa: CAGQGQGLSEQYF

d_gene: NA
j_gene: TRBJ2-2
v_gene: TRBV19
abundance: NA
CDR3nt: TGTGCCAGTAATCCCGAGTTGGGGGCAAACACCGGGGAGCTGTTTTTT
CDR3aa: CASNPELGANTGELFF

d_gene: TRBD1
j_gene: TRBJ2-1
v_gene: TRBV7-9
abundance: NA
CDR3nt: TGTGCCAGCAGCCCACAGGGGCCGTACAATGAGCAGTTCTTC
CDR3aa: CASSPQGPYNEQFF

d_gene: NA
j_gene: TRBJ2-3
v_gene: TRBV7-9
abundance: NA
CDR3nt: TGTGCCAGCAGCCCCCTAAGCACAGATACGCAGTATTTT
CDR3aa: CASSPLSTDTQYF

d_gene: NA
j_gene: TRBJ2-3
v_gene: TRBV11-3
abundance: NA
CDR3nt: TGTGCCAGCAGCTTAGGGCTGTCCAAAGATACGCAGTATTTT
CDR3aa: CASSLGLSKDTQYF

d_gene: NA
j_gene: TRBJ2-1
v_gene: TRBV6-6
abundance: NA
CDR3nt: TGTGCCAGCAGTCCCCAACAGGGGGGGGACAATGAGCAGTTCTTC
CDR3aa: CASSPQQGGDNEQFF